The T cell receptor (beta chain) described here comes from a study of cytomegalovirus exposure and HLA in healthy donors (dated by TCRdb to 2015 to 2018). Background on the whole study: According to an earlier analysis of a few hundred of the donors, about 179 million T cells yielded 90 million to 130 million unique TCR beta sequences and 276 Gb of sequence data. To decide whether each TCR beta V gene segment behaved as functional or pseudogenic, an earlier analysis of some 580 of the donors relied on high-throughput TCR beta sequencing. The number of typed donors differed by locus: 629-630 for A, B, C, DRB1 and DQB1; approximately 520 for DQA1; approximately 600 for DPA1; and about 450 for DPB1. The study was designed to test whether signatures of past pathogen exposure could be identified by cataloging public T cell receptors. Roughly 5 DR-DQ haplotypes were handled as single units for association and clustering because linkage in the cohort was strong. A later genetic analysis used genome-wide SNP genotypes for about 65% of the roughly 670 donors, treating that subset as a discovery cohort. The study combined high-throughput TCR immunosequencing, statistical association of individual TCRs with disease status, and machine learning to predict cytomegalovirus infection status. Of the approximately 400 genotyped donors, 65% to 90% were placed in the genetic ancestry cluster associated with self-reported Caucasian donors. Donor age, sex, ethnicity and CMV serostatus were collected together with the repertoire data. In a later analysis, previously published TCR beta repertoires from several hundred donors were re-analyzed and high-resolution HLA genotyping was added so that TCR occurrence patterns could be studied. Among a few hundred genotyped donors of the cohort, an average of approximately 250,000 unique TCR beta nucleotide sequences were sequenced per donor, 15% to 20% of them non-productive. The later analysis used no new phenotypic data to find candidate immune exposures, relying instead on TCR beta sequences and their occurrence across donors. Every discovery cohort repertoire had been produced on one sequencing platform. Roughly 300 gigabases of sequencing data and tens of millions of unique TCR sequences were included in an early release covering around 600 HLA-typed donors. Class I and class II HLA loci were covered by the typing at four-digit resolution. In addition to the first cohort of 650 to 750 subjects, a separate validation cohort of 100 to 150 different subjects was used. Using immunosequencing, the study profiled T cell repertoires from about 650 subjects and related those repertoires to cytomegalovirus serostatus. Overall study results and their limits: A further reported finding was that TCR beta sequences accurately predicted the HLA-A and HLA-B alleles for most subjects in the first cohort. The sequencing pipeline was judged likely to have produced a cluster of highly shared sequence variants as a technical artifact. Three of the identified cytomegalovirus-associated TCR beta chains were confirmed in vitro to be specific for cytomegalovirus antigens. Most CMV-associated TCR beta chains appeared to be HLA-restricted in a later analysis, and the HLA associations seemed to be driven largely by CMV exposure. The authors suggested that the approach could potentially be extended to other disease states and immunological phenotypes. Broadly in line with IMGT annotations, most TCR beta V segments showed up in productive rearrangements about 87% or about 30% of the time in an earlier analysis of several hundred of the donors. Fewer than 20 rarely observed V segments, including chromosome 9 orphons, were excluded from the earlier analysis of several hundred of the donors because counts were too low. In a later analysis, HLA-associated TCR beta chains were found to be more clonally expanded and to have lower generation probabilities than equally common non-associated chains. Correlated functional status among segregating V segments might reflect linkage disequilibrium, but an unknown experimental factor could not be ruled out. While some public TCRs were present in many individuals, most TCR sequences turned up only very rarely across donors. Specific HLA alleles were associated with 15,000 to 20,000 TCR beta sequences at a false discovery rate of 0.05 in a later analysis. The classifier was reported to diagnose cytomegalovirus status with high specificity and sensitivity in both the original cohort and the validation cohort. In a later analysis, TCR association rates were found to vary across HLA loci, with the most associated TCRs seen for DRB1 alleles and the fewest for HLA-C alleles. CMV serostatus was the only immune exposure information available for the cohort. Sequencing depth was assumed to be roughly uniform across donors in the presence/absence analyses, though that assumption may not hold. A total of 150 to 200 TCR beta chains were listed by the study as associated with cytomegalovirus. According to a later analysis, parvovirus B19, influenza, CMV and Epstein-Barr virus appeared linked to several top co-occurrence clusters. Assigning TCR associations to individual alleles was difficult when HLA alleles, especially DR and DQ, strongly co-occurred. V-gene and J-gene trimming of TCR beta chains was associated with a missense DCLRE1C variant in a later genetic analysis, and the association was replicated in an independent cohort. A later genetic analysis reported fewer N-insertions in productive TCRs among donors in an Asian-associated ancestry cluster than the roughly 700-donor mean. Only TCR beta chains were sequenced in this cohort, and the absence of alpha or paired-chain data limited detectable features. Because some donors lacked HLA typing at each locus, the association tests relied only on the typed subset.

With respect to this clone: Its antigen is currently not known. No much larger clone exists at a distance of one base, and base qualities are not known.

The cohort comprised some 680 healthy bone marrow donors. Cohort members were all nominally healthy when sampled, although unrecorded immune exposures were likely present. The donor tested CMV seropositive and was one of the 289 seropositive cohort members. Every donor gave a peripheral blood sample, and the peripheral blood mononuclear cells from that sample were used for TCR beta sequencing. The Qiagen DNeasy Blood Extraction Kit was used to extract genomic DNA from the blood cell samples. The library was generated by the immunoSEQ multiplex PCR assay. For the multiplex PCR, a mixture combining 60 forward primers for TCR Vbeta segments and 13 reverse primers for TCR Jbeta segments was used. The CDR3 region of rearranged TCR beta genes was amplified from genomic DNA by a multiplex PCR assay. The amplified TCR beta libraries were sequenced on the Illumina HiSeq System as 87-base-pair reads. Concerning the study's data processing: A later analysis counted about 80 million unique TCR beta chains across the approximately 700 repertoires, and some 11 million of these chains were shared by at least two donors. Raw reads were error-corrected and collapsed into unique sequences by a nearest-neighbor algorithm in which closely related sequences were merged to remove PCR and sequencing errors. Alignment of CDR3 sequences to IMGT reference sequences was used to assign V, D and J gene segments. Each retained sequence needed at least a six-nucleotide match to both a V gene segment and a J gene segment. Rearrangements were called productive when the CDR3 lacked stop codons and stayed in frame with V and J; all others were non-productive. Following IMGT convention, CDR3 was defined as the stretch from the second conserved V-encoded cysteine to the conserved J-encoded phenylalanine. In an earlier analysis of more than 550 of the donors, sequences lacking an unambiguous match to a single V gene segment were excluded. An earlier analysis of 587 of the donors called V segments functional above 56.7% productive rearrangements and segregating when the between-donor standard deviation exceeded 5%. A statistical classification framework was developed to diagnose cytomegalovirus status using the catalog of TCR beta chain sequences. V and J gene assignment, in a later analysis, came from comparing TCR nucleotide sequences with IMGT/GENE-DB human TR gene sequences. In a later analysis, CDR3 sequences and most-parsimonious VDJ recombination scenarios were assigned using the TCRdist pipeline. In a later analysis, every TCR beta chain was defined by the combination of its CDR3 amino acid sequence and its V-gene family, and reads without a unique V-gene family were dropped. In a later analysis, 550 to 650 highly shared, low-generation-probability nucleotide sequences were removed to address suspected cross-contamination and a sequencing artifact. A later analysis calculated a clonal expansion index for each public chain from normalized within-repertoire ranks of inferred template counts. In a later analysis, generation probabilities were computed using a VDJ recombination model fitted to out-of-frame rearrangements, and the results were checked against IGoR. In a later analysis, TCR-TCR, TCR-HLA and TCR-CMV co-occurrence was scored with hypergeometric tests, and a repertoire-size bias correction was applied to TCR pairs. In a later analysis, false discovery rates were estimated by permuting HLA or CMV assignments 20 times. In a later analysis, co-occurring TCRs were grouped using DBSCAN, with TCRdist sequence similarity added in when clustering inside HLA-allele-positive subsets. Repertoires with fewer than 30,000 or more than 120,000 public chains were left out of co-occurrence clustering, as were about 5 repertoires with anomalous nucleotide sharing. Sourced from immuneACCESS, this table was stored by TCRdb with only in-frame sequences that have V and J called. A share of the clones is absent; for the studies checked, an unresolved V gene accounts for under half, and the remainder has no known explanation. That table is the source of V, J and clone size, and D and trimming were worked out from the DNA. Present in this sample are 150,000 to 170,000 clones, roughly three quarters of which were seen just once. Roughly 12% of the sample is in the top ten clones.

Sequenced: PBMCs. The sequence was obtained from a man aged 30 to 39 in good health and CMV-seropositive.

The DNA reads as follows: TGTGCCAGCAGTTTGGGGACAACCTATGGCTACACCTTC. It is translated as CASSLGTTYGYTF. The chain is encoded by TRBV28 joined to TRBJ1-2; perhaps TRBD1 is the D gene, with 6 bases matching. Cut back by 3 bases and 4 bases, the V and J ends lie 9 bases apart. The CDR3 goes from the cysteine to the phenylalanine over 13 residues. The retained sequence is limited to the CDR3, 39 bases, with the frame set at the first base. CDR1 and CDR2 are read off the germline V gene as MDHEN and SYDVKM.